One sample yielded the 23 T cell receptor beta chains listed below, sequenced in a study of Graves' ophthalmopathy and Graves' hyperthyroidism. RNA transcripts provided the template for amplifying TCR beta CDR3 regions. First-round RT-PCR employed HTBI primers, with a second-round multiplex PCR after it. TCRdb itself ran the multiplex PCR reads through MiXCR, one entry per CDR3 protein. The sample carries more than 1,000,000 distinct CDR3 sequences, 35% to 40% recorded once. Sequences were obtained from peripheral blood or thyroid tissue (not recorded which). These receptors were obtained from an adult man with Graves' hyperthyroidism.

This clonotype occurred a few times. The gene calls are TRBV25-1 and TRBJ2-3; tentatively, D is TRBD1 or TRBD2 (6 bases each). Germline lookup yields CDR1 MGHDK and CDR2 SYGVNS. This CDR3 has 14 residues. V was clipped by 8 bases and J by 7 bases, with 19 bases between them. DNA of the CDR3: TGTGCCAGCCACTCTCCCGGGGGCGGAAATACGCAGTATTTT. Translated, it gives CASHSPGGGNTQYF. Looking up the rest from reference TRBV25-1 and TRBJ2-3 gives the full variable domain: EADIYQTPRYLVIGTGKKITLECSQTMGHDKMYWYQQDPGMELHLIHYSYGVNSTEKGDLSSESTVSRIRTEHFPLTLESARPSHTSQYLCASHSPGGGNTQYFGPGTRLTVL.

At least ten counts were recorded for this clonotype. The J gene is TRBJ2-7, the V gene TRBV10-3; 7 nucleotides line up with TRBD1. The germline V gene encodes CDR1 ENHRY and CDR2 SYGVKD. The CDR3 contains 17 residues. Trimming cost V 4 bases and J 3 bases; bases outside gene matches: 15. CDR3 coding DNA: TGTGCCATCAGTGCAGTAAATTCCCGGGACAGCCACTACGAGCAGTACTTC. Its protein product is CAISAVNSRDSHYEQYF.

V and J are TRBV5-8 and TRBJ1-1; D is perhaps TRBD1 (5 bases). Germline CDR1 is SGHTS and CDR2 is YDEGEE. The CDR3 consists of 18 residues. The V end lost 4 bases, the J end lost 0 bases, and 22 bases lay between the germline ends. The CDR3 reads CASSPLAGLGNVNTEAFF. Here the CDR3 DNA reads TGTGCCAGCAGCCCCTTAGCAGGGTTGGGCAATGTGAACACTGAAGCTTTCTTT. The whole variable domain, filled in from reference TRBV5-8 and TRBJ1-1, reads EAGVTQSPTHLIKTRGQQATLRCSPISGHTSVYWYQQALGLGLQFLLWYDEGEERNRGNFPPRFSGRQFPNYSSELNVNALELEDSALYLCASSPLAGLGNVNTEAFFGQGTRLTVV.

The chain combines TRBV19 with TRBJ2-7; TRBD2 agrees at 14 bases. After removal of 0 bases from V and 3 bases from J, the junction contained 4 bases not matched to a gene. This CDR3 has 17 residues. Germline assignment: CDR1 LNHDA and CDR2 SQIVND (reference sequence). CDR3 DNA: TGTGCCAGTAGTATAGACGGGACTAGCGGGAGTCGCTACGAGCAGTACTTC. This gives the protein CASSIDGTSGSRYEQYF.

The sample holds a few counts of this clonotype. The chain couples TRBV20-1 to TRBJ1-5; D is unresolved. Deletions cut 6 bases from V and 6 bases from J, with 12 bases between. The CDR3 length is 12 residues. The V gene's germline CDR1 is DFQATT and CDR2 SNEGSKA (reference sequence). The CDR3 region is CSAYESGQPQHF. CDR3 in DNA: TGCAGTGCCTATGAATCCGGTCAGCCCCAGCATTTT.

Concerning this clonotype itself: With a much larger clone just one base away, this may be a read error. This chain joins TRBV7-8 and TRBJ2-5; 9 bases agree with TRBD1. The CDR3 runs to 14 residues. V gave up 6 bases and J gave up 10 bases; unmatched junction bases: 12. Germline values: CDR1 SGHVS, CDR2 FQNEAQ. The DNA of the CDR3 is TGTGCCAGCAGTTCACCGGGACAGGGTGGGAACCAGTACTTC. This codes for CASSSPGQGGNQYF.

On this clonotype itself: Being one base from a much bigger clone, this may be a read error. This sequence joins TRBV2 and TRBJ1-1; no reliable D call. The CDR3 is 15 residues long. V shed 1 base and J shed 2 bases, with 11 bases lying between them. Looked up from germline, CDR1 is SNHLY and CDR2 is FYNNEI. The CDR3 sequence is CASSEGGGKNTEAFF. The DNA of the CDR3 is TGTGCCAGCAGTGAAGGTGGCGGGAAAAACACTGAAGCTTTCTTT. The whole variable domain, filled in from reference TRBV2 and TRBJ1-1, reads EPEVTQTPSHQVTQMGQEVILRCVPISNHLYFYWYRQILGQKVEFLVSFYNNEISEKSEIFDDQFSVERPDGSNFTLKIRSTKLEDSAMYFCASSEGGGKNTEAFFGQGTRLTVV.

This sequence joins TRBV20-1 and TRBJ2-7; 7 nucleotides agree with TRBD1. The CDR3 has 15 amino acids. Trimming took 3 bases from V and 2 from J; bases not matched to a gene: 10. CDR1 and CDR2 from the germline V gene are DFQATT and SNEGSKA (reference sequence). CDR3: CSASDPRQGPYEQYF. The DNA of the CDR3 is TGCAGTGCTAGCGATCCCCGACAGGGCCCCTACGAGCAGTACTTC.

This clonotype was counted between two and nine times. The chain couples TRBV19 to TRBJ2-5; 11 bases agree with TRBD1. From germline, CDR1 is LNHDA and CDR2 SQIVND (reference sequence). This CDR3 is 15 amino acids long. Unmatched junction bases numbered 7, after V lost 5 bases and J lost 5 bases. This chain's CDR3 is CASSPTGTGGETQYF. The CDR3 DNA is TGTGCCAGTAGTCCAACCGGGACAGGGGGTGAGACCCAGTACTTC.

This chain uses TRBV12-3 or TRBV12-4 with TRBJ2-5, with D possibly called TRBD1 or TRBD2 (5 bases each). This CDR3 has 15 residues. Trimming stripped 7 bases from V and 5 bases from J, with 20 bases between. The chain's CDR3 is CASNTGDGDGETQYF. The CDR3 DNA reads TGTGCCAGCAACACCGGGGACGGGGACGGGGAGACCCAGTACTTC.

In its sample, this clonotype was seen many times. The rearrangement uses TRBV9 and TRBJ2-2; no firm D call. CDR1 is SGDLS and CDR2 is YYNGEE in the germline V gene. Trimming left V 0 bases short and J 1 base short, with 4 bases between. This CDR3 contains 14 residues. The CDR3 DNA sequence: TGTGCCAGCAGCGTAGGACAGAACACCGGGGAGCTGTTTTTT. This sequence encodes CASSVGQNTGELFF. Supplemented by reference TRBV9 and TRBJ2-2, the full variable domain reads DSGVTQTPKHLITATGQRVTLRCSPRSGDLSVYWYQQSLDQGLQFLIQYYNGEERAKGNILERFSAQQFPDLHSELNLSSLELGDSALYFCASSVGQNTGELFFGEGSRLTVL.

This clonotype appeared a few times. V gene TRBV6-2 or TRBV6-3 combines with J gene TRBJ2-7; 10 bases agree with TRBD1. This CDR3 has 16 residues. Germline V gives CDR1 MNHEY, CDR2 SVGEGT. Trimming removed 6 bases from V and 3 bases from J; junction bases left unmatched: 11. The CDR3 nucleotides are TGTGCCAGCAGATCCCATGGGACAGGGGAGAACTACGAGCAGTACTTC. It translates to CASRSHGTGENYEQYF.

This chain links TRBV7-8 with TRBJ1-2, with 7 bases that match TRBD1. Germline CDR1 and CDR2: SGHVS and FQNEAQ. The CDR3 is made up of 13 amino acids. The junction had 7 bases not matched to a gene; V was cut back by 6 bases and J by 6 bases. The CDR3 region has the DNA TGTGCCAGCAGGTCTGGGACAGTGAATGGCTACACCTTC. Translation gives CASRSGTVNGYTF.

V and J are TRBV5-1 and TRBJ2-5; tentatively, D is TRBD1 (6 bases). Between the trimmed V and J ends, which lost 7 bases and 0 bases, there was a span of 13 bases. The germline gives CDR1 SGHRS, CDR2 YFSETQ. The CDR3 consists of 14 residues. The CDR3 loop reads CASGLGDNQETQYF. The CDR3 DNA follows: TGCGCCAGCGGCCTGGGGGACAACCAAGAGACCCAGTACTTC.

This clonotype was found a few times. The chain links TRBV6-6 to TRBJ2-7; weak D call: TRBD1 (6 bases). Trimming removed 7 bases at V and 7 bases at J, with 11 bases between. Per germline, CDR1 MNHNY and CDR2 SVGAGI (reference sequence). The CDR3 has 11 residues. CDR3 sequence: CASKDGTEQYF. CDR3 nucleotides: TGTGCCAGCAAAGACGGGACAGAGCAGTACTTC.

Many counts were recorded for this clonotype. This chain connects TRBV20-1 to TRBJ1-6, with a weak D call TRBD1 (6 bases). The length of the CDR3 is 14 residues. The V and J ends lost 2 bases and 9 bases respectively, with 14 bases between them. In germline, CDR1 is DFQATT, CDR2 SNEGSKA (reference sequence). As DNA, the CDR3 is TGCAGTGCTAGATACAGGGCTCTGGGTTCACCCCTCCACTTT. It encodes CSARYRALGSPLHF.

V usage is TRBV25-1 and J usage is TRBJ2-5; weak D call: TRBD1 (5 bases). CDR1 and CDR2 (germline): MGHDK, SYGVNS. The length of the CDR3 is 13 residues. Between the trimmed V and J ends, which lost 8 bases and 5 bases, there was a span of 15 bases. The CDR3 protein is CASAPGSGETQYF. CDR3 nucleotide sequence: TGTGCCAGCGCCCCAGGGTCCGGGGAGACCCAGTACTTC.

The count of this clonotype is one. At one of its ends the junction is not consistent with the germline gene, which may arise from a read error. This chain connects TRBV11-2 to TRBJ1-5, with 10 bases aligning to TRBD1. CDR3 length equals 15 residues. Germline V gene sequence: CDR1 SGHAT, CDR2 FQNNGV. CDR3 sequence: CASSQGTGDNQLQHF. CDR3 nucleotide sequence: TGCGCCAGCAGCCAAGGGACAGGGGATAATCAGCTCCAGCATTTT.

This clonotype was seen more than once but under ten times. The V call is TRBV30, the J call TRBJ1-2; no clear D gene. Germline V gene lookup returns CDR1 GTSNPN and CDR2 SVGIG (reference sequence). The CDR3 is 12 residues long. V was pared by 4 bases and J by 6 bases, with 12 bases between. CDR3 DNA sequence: TGTGCCTGGACCAGTTGGGGAGATGGCTACACCTTC. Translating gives CAWTSWGDGYTF.

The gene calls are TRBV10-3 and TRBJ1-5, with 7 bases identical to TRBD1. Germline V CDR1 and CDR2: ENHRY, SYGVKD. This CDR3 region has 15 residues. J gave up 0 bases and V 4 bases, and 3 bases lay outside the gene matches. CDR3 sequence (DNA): TGTGCCATCAGTGGAACAGGGGATAGCAATCAGCCCCAGCATTTT. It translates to CAISGTGDSNQPQHF.

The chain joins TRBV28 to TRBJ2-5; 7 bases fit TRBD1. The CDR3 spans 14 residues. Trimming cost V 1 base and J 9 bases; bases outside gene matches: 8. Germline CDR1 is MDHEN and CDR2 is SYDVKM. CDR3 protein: CASSLSRDSLSQYF. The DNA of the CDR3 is TGTGCCAGCAGTTTATCGAGGGACAGTCTGTCCCAGTACTTC.

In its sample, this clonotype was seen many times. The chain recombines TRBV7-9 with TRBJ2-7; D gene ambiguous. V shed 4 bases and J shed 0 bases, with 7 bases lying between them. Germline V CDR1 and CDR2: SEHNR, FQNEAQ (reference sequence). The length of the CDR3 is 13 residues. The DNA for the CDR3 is TGTGCCAGCAGCTCTATATTCTCCTACGAGCAGTACTTC. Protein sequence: CASSSIFSYEQYF.

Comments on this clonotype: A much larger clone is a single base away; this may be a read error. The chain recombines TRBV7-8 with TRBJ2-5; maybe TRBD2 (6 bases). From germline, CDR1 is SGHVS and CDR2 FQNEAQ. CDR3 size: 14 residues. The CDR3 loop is CASSLDPGVEAQYF. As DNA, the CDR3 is TGTGCCAGCAGCTTAGATCCGGGGGTAGAGGCCCAGTACTTC.